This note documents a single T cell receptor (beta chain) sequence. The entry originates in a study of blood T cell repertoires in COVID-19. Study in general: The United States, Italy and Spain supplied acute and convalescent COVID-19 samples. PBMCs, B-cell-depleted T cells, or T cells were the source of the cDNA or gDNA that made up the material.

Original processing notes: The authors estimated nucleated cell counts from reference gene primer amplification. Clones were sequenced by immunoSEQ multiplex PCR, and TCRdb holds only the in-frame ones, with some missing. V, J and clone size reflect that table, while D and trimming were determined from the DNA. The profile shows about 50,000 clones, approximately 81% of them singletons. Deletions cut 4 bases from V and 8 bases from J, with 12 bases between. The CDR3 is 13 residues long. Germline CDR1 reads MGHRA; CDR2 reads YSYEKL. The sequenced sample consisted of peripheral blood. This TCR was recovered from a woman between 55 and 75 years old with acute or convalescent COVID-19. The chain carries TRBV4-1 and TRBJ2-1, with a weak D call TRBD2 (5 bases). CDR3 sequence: CASSLGDYDEQFF. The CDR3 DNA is TGCGCCAGCAGCCTCGGGGATTATGATGAGCAGTTCTTC.